Each of the 16 T cell receptor beta chains below was sequenced from the same sample in a study of Graves' ophthalmopathy and Graves' hyperthyroidism. CDR3 regions of TCR beta were amplified from RNA transcripts. An opening RT-PCR round employed HTBI primers and preceded a second-round multiplex PCR. TCRdb itself ran the multiplex PCR reads through MiXCR, one entry per CDR3 protein. The sample records hundreds of thousands of distinct CDR3 sequences, approximately 22% being singletons. Sequencing used peripheral blood. The receptors shown here come from a woman aged 18 to 35 with stable Graves' hyperthyroidism. Some clones in this sample may be carry-over from other donors' samples.

This clonotype was observed many times. The V call is TRBV29-1, the J call TRBJ2-7, with a possible D match to TRBD2 (5 bases). With 4 bases removed from V and 2 bases from J, the gap between germline ends came to 12 bases. Per germline, CDR1 SQVTM and CDR2 ANQGSEA. This CDR3 has 13 residues. The CDR3 coding sequence is TGCAGCGTTGTGCGGGCCTCGACCTACGAGCAGTACTTC. It is translated as CSVVRASTYEQYF.

This clonotype was recorded many times. This chain joins TRBV20-1 and TRBJ1-6; no definite D call. V lost 1 base and J lost 15, with 19 bases in between. There are 14 residues in the CDR3. The germline gives CDR1 DFQATT, CDR2 SNEGSKA (reference sequence). The CDR3 DNA reads TGCAGTGCTAGAGCGACAATTAGGAGTAATGACCTCCACTTT. The encoded protein is CSARATIRSNDLHF.

This sequence joins TRBV12-3 or TRBV12-4 and TRBJ1-6; D not certain. V dropped 0 bases and J dropped 10 bases, with 4 bases sitting between them. This CDR3 region has 12 residues. CDR3 amino acids: CASSLARSPLHF. The CDR3 DNA sequence: TGTGCCAGCAGTTTAGCCCGCTCACCCCTCCACTTT.

This clonotype showed up many times. The rearrangement uses TRBV28 and TRBJ2-7; the D gene is possibly TRBD2 (6 bases). The CDR3 is 13 amino acids. Trimming took off 5 bases at V and 5 bases at J, with 13 bases between the two ends. Germline CDR1 MDHEN, CDR2 SYDVKM. CDR3 DNA: TGTGCCAGCAGTGCCACTGGGGGGAACGAGCAGTACTTC. Translated, it gives CASSATGGNEQYF.

In this sample, this clonotype turned up many times. This chain uses TRBV5-1 with TRBJ2-7, with 9 nucleotides matching TRBD1. This CDR3 is built from 16 residues. The V gene end was trimmed by 0 bases and the J gene end by 5 bases; junction bases not matched to a gene: 9. CDR1 is SGHRS, CDR2 YFSETQ, per germline. This chain's CDR3 is CASSLAGTGRIDEQYF. CDR3 coding DNA: TGCGCCAGCAGCTTGGCCGGGACAGGGAGAATAGACGAGCAGTACTTC. Based on the CDR3 plus reference TRBV5-1 and TRBJ2-7, the full variable domain is KAGVTQTPRYLIKTRGQQVTLSCSPISGHRSVSWYQQTPGQGLQFLFEYFSETQRNKGNFPGRFSGRQFSNSRSEMNVSTLELGDSALYLCASSLAGTGRIDEQYFGPGTRLTVT.

This clonotype showed up just a few times. V and J are TRBV6-5 and TRBJ1-1; D is uncertain. The length of the CDR3 is 15 residues. Trimming shortened V by 0 bases and J by 1 base, and 9 bases separated the two germline ends. In germline, CDR1 is MNHEY, CDR2 SVGAGI. The CDR3 nucleotides read TGTGCCAGCAGTTACTCGATACAGCAGAACACTGAAGCTTTCTTT. This translates into CASSYSIQQNTEAFF.

This clonotype was counted ten times or more. The rearrangement uses TRBV6-2 or TRBV6-3 and TRBJ2-7; 10 bases fit TRBD2. The CDR3 totals 16 residues. Trimming at V came to 6 bases and at J to 2 bases, leaving 10 bases not matched to a gene. The germline gives CDR1 MNHEY, CDR2 SVGEGT. DNA for the CDR3: TGTGCCAGCAGCGGCAGACCCGGGACTAGCGCCTACGAGCAGTACTTC. Its protein is CASSGRPGTSAYEQYF.

The J gene is TRBJ2-2, the V gene TRBV6-1; tentatively, D is TRBD1 (5 bases). There are 14 residues in the CDR3. The germline V gene encodes CDR1 MNHNS and CDR2 SASEGT. The V and J ends lost 1 base and 6 bases respectively, with 9 bases between them. The CDR3 DNA is TGTGCCAGCAGTGAAGTCTGGGGCCCCGGGGAGCTGTTTTTT. This gives the protein CASSEVWGPGELFF.

The chain is built from TRBV10-3 and TRBJ2-7, with TRBD2 matching over 8 bases. The CDR3 is made up of 15 amino acids. Germline V lookup: CDR1 ENHRY, CDR2 SYGVKD. J lost 5 bases, V lost 4 bases, and 10 bases had no gene match. DNA for the CDR3: TGTGCCATCAGTGTACGCGGGAGGTCGGTCAACGAGCAGTACTTC. It is translated as CAISVRGRSVNEQYF.

The chain links TRBV20-1 to TRBJ2-2, with TRBD2 identical over 10 bases. Unmatched junction bases numbered 4, after V lost 6 bases and J lost 6 bases. The CDR3 extends over 13 amino acids. Per the germline V gene, CDR1 is DFQATT and CDR2 is SNEGSKA (reference sequence). The CDR3 nucleotides are TGCAGTGCAACAGCGGGGGGGCCCGGGGAGCTGTTTTTT. Its protein is CSATAGGPGELFF.

Note on this clonotype: Here the CDR3 omits its conserved ending phenylalanine or tryptophan, so a read error is the likely source. This chain links TRBV25-1 with TRBJ1-2; 9 bases are a match to TRBD1. CDR3 length equals 14 residues. Germline CDR1 is MGHDK and CDR2 is SYGVNS. The V gene end was trimmed by 7 bases and the J gene end by 5 bases; junction bases not matched to a gene: 8. The CDR3 is CASTRQGEGYGYTL. CDR3 DNA: TGTGCCAGCACCAGACAGGGGGAAGGTTATGGCTACACCCTC.

The chain joins TRBV11-2 to TRBJ1-1; D is unresolved. Trimming took 5 bases from V and 0 from J, leaving 13 bases between them. The CDR3 is made up of 15 amino acids. CDR1 is SGHAT, CDR2 FQNNGV, per germline. The CDR3 is CASSPAGAMNTEAFF. The CDR3, as DNA: TGTGCCAGCAGCCCCGCGGGAGCCATGAACACTGAAGCTTTCTTT.

In its sample, this clonotype was seen a few times. The rearrangement uses TRBV20-1 and TRBJ1-1; 9 nucleotides agree with TRBD1. The CDR3 loop spans 17 amino acids. V shed 1 base and J 1 base; nucleotides not matched to a gene: 10. Germline V gene lookup returns CDR1 DFQATT and CDR2 SNEGSKA (reference sequence). The CDR3 region is CSARAPGQGFSNTEAFF. CDR3 nucleotides: TGCAGTGCTAGAGCCCCGGGACAGGGCTTCTCGAACACTGAAGCTTTCTTT.

This clonotype was counted many times. This rearrangement joins TRBV6-2 or TRBV6-3 to TRBJ2-5, with 9 bases aligning to TRBD2. The CDR3 spans 16 residues. J gave up 3 bases and V 2 bases, and 7 bases lay outside the gene matches. Germline CDR1 reads MNHEY; CDR2 reads SVGEGT. The CDR3 spells CASSYHSGRVEETQYF. The CDR3 DNA is TGTGCCAGCAGTTACCATAGCGGGAGAGTTGAAGAGACCCAGTACTTC.

This clonotype came up many times. The rearrangement uses TRBV7-3 and TRBJ2-5; D perhaps matches TRBD1 (5 bases). Trimming took off 2 bases at V and 3 bases at J, with 10 bases between the two ends. Germline V gives CDR1 SGHTA, CDR2 FQGTGA. The CDR3 is 14 amino acids. This chain's CDR3 is CASSLQGSKETQYF. The CDR3 DNA sequence: TGTGCCAGCAGCTTACAGGGAAGTAAAGAGACCCAGTACTTC.

This clonotype was seen only a few times. The V and J genes are TRBV5-1 and TRBJ2-7, with D possibly being TRBD1 (6 bases). The CDR3 is made up of 14 amino acids. Germline V CDR1 and CDR2: SGHRS, YFSETQ. Trimming cost V 2 bases and J 6 bases, with 15 bases left between them. CDR3: CASSLEQGTTEQYF. CDR3 DNA sequence: TGCGCCAGCAGCTTAGAACAGGGAACGACCGAGCAGTACTTC.